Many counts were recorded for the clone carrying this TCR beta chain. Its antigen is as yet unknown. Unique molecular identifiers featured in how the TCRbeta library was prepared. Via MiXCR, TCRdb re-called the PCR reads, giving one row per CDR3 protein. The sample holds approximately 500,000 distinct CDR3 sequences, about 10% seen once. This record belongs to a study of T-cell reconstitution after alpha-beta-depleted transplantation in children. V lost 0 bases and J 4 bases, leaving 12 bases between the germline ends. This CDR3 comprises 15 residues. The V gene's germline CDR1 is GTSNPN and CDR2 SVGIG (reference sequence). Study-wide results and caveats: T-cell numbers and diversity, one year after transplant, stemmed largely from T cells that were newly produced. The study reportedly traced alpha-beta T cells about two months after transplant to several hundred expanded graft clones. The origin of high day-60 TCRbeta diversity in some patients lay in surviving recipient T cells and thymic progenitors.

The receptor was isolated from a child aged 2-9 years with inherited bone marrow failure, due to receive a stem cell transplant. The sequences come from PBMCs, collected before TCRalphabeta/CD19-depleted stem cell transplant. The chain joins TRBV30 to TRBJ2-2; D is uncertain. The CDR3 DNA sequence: TGTGCCTGGAGTGTACCTTCAGACGTCACCGGGGAGCTGTTTTTT. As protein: CAWSVPSDVTGELFF.